This TCR beta chain was recovered during a study of tissue T cells after allogeneic stem cell transplantation. As for this clone: The antigen is undetermined. The genes and germline here are from mouse. From the germline J gene comes the end of the CDR3, since the read stops 1 residue before it.

General observations from the study: Anatomically similar tissues had similar TCR repertoires within each patient. Only a limited share of tissue TCRs appeared in blood or spleen.

Here immunoSEQ multiplex PCR was the method, and the copy in TCRdb shows in-frame clones only, minus some. The data show around 50,000 clones, about 73% seen once. CDR3 length: 14 residues. The germline CDR1 and CDR2 sequences are FNHDT and SITEND (reference sequence). With 1 base removed from V and 1 base from J, the gap between germline ends came to 8 bases. This sequence joins TRBV19 and TRBJ1-1, with D perhaps matching TRBD1 (5 bases). The sequence was collected from a pool of C57BL/6 mice in good health. Sequences were obtained from sorted cells pooled from one or two spleens. Incomplete CDR3 DNA: TGTGCCAGCAGTATACGGACACAAAACACAGAAGTCTTC. It encodes CASSIRTQNTEVF. The entire CDR3 sequence reads CASSIRTQNTEVFF.